The 11 T cell receptor beta chains reported below all come from one sample, sequenced in a study of shared clonotypes between healthy human individuals. CD8 cells classed as naive were CD45RO-negative and positively selected for CCR7, excluding terminally differentiated effector memory CD45RA+ cells. Sequenced by immunoSEQ multiplex PCR; TCRdb stores in-frame clones only, minus some. The data show roughly 1,800,000 clones, about 95% seen once. The specimen was naive CD8+ T cells sorted from blood. The source is a man younger than 30 in good health.

V and J are TRBV6-5 and TRBJ2-2; 7 bases line up with TRBD1. Germline CDR1 is MNHEY and CDR2 is SVGAGI. The CDR3 is made up of 14 amino acids. After removal of 1 base from V and 5 bases from J, the junction contained 1 base not matched to a gene. Here the CDR3 DNA reads TGTGCCAGCAGTTACTTGGACAGGACCGGGGAGCTGTTTTTT. Translation gives CASSYLDRTGELFF.

This clone was recorded once. In the same sample, other DNA sequences code for this CDR3. The V call is TRBV5-6, the J call TRBJ2-3; D may match TRBD1 or TRBD2 (6 bases each). The V end was cut by 2 bases, the J end by 0 bases, with 10 bases between. The V gene's germline CDR1 is SGHDT and CDR2 YYEEEE. The length of the CDR3 is 15 residues. The CDR3 reads CASSFRGPSTDTQYF. In DNA form, the CDR3 reads TGTGCCAGCAGCTTCCGGGGGCCGAGCACAGATACGCAGTATTTT.

This chain joins TRBV27 and TRBJ2-4; TRBD1 agrees at 7 bases. V shed 2 bases and J 12 bases; nucleotides not matched to a gene: 4. The CDR3 is 12 amino acids. In germline, CDR1 is MNHEY, CDR2 SMNVEV (reference sequence). This chain's CDR3 is CASSLPGGNQYF. The DNA for the CDR3 is TGTGCCAGCAGTTTACCAGGGGGTAATCAGTACTTC.

This chain connects TRBV5-6 to TRBJ2-2; D tentatively fits TRBD1 or TRBD2 (5 bases each). Germline V gene data show CDR1 as SGHDT and CDR2 as YYEEEE. Trimming removed 3 bases at V and 1 base at J, with 13 bases between. There are 16 residues in the CDR3. The CDR3 DNA follows: TGTGCCAGCAGCTCCATGGGGGTAGTGAACACCGGGGAGCTGTTTTTT. This sequence encodes CASSSMGVVNTGELFF.

The V gene is TRBV19, the J gene TRBJ2-3; D uncertain. This CDR3 contains 15 residues. The V and J ends lost 3 bases and 2 bases respectively, with 12 bases between them. Per the germline V gene, CDR1 is LNHDA and CDR2 is SQIVND (reference sequence). The chain's CDR3 is CASSIAGYATDTQYF. The CDR3 DNA follows: TGTGCCAGTAGTATCGCCGGTTATGCCACAGATACGCAGTATTTT.

This chain's CDR3 is CASSGSPQGALPYGYTF. In nucleotides, the CDR3 is TGTGCCAGCAGCGGAAGCCCCCAGGGGGCCCTGCCCTATGGCTACACCTTC. This chain connects TRBV9 to TRBJ1-2, with 8 positions matching TRBD1. Trimming removed 3 bases from V and 4 bases from J; junction bases left unmatched: 14. Germline V gene sequence: CDR1 SGDLS, CDR2 YYNGEE. CDR3 length equals 17 residues.

The chain uses TRBV28 and TRBJ2-1; D might be TRBD1 (5 bases). CDR3 length: 17 amino acids. Germline loops: CDR1 MDHEN, CDR2 SYDVKM. The V and J ends lost 4 bases and 5 bases respectively, with 21 bases between them. The DNA for the CDR3 is TGTGCCAGCAGTTCCCTCACGATCCGGGCAGGGAACAATGAGCAGTTCTTC. Amino acids: CASSSLTIRAGNNEQFF.

The genes are TRBV27 and TRBJ2-5; a weak D match, TRBD1 (6 bases). This CDR3 is 17 amino acids long. Per the germline V gene, CDR1 is MNHEY and CDR2 is SMNVEV (reference sequence). V was trimmed by 5 bases and J by 1 base, leaving 20 bases between them. CDR3 nucleotides: TGTGCCAGCAGTCCCAGCTCAGGGGAAAATCTCCAAGAGACCCAGTACTTC. Amino acids: CASSPSSGENLQETQYF.

The chain links TRBV2 to TRBJ2-1; D call uncertain. This CDR3 has 13 amino acids. The V end was cut by 6 bases, the J end by 4 bases, with 10 bases between. CDR1 is SNHLY and CDR2 is FYNNEI in the germline V gene. CDR3 coding DNA: TGTGCCAGCAGCTCAACAATATACAATGAGCAGTTCTTC. It encodes CASSSTIYNEQFF. Complete variable domain (other parts from reference TRBV2 and TRBJ2-1): EPEVTQTPSHQVTQMGQEVILRCVPISNHLYFYWYRQILGQKVEFLVSFYNNEISEKSEIFDDQFSVERPDGSNFTLKIRSTKLEDSAMYFCASSSTIYNEQFFGPGTRLTVL.

The chain joins TRBV4-1 to TRBJ2-3, with D possibly being TRBD1 or TRBD2 (6 bases each). The V and J ends lost 2 bases and 5 bases respectively, with 20 bases between them. Germline assignment: CDR1 MGHRA and CDR2 YSYEKL. The CDR3 has 17 amino acids. The CDR3 loop reads CASSQRGGAGAEDTQYF. The CDR3 DNA reads TGCGCCAGCAGCCAAAGAGGAGGGGCAGGGGCCGAAGATACGCAGTATTTT.

This chain joins TRBV11-3 and TRBJ2-5; no clear D gene. There are 15 residues in the CDR3. V lost 7 bases and J lost 3, with 18 bases in between. Germline V lookup: CDR1 SGHNT, CDR2 YENEEA. The DNA for the CDR3 is TGTGCCAGCATCCTTTCACACAGACCTAAAGAGACCCAGTACTTC. Translation gives CASILSHRPKETQYF.